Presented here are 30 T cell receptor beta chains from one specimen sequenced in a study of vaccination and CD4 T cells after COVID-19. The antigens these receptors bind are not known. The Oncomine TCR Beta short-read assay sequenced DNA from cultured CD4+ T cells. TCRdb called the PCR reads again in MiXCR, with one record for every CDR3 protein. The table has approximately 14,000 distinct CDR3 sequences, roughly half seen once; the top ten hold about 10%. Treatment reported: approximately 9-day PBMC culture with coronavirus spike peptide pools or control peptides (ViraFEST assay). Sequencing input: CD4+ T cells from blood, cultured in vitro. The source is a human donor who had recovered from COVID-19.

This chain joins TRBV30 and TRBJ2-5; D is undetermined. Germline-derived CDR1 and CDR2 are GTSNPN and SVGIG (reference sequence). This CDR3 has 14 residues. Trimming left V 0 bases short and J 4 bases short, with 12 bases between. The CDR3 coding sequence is TGTGCCTGGAGTGTATCAAACATTCTAGAGACCCAGTACTTC. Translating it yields CAWSVSNILETQYF.

CDR3 in DNA: TGTGCCAGCAGCACCGGCGGACGGAGATCATCTGGAAACACCATATATTTT. Translation: CASSTGGRRSSGNTIYF. The rearrangement joins TRBV11-1 to TRBJ1-3; D call uncertain. The CDR3 totals 17 residues. Trimming pared 5 bases from V and 1 base from J, leaving 18 bases between. Germline CDR1 and CDR2: SGHAT and FQDESV (reference sequence).

In DNA, the CDR3 is TGTGCCAGCAGCTTATCAGGCGACAATGAGCAGTTCTTC. Protein sequence: CASSLSGDNEQFF. V usage is TRBV7-9 and J usage is TRBJ2-1; unclear D gene. This CDR3 has 13 residues. The germline V gene has CDR1 SEHNR and CDR2 FQNEAQ (reference sequence). Trimming left V 2 bases short and J 5 bases short, with 7 bases between. Using reference TRBV7-9 and TRBJ2-1 for the parts outside the CDR3, the full variable domain is DTGVSQNPRHKITKRGQNVTFRCDPISEHNRLYWYRQTLGQGPEFLTYFQNEAQLEKSRLLSDRFSAERPKGSFSTLEIQRTEQGDSAMYLCASSLSGDNEQFFGPGTRLTVL.

The CDR3 sequence: CASSSAPGQGSYEQYF. The CDR3 nucleotides are TGCGCCAGCAGCTCTGCACCGGGACAGGGCTCCTACGAGCAGTACTTC. V usage is TRBV5-1 and J usage is TRBJ2-7, with TRBD1 matching over 9 bases. The germline V gene has CDR1 SGHRS and CDR2 YFSETQ. Trimming removed 3 bases from V and 0 bases from J; junction bases left unmatched: 7. This CDR3 is 16 amino acids long.

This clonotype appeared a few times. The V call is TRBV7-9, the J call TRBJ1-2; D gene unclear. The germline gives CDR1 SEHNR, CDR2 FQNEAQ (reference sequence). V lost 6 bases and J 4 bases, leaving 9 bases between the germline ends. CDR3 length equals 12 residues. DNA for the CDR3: TGTGCCAGCAGTCGGGGAATCTATGGCTACACCTTC. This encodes CASSRGIYGYTF. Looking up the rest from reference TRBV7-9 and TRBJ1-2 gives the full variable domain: DTGVSQNPRHKITKRGQNVTFRCDPISEHNRLYWYRQTLGQGPEFLTYFQNEAQLEKSRLLSDRFSAERPKGSFSTLEIQRTEQGDSAMYLCASSRGIYGYTFGSGTRLTVV.

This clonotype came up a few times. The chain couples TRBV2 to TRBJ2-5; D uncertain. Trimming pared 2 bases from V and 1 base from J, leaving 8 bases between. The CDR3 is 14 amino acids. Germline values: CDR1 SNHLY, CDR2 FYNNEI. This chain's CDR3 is CASSESRSQETQYF. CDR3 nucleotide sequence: TGTGCCAGCAGTGAATCGCGGTCCCAAGAGACCCAGTACTTC.

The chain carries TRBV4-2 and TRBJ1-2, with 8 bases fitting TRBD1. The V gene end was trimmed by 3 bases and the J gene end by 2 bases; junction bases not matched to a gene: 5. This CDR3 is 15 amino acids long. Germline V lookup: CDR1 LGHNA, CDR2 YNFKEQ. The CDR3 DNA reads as TGTGCCAGCAGCCACCCGGACAGGGAGAACTATGGCTACACCTTC. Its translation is CASSHPDRENYGYTF.

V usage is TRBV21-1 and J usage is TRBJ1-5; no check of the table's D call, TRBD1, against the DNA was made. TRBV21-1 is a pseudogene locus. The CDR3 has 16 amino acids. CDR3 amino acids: CASSKGGRADNQPQHF. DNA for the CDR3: TGTGCCAGCAGCAAAGGGGGCCGCGCGGACAATCAGCCCCAGCATTTT.

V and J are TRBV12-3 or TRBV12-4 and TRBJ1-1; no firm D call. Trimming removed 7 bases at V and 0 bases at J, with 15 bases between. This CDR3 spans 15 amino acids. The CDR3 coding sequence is TGTGCCAGCACGAAGCAGCCTCCCATGAACACTGAAGCTTTCTTT. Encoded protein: CASTKQPPMNTEAFF.

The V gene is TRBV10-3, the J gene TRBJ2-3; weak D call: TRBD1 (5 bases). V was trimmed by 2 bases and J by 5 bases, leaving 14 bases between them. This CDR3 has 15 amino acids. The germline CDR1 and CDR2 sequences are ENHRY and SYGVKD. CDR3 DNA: TGTGCCATCAGTGAGGAGCGCAGGGTTGGAGATACGCAGTATTTT. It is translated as CAISEERRVGDTQYF.

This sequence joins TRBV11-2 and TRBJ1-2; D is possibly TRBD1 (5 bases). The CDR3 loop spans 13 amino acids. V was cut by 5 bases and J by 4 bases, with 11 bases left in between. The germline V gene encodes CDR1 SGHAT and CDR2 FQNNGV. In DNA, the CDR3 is TGTGCCAGCAGCCCCGACAGCTCCTATGGCTACACCTTC. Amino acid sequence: CASSPDSSYGYTF.

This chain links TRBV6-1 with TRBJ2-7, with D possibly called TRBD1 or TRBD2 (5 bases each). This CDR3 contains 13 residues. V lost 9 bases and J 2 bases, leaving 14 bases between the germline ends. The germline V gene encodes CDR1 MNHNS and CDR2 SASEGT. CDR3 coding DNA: TGTGCCAGTACAAGAGGGGATCCCTACGAGCAGTACTTC. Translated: CASTRGDPYEQYF.

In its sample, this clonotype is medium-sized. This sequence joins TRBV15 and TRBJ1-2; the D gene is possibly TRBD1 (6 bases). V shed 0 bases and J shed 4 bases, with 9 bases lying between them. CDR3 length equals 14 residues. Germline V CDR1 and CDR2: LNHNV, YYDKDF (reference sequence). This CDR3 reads CATSRDYRAYGYTF. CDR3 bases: TGTGCCACCAGCAGAGATTACAGGGCCTATGGCTACACCTTC.

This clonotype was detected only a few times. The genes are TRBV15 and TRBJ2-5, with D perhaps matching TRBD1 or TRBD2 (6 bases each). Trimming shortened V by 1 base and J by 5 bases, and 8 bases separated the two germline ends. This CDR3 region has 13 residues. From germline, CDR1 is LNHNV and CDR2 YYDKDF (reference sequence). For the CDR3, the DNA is TGTGCCACCAGCAGAGTAGGGGGGGAGACCCAGTACTTC. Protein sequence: CATSRVGGETQYF.

The CDR3 DNA sequence: TGTGCCATCAGTGACCCTAGCGGGAGGGAAGCCTACAATGAGCAGTTCTTC. This encodes CAISDPSGREAYNEQFF. This sequence joins TRBV10-3 and TRBJ2-1; 12 bases fit TRBD2. From germline, CDR1 is ENHRY and CDR2 SYGVKD. The V and J ends lost 3 bases and 2 bases, in that order; junction bases with no gene match: 5. The CDR3 runs 17 residues.

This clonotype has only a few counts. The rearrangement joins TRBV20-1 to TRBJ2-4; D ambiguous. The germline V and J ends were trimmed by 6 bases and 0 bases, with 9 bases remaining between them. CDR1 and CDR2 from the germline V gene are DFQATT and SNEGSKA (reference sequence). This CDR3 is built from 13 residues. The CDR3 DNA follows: TGCAGTGCGCCAGACGTAGCCAAAAACATTCAGTACTTC. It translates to CSAPDVAKNIQYF.

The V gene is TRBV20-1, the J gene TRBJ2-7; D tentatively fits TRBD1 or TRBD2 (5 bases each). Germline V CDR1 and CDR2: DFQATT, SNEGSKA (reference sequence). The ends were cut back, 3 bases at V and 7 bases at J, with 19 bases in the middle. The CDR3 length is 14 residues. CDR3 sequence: CSASRGDYLGEQYF. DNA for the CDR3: TGCAGTGCTAGTAGGGGAGACTATCTAGGTGAGCAGTACTTC.

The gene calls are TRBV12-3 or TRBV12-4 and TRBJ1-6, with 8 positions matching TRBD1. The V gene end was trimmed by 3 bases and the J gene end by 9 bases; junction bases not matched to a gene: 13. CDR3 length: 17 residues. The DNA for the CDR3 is TGTGCCAGCAGTTTCTCCCCGAGGACAGGGAGGGCTTCACCCCTCCACTTT. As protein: CASSFSPRTGRASPLHF.

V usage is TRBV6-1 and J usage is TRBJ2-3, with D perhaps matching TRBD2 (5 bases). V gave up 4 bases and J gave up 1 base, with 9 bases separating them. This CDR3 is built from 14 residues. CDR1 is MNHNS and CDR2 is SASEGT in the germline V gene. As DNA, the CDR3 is TGTGCCAGCAGTGCAAGAGCGGGCACAGATACGCAGTATTTT. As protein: CASSARAGTDTQYF.

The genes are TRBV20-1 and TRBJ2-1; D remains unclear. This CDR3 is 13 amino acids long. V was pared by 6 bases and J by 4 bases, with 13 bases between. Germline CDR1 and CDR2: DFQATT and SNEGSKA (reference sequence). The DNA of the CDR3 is TGCAGTGCACCGCTCCCTCCGTACAATGAGCAGTTCTTC. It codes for CSAPLPPYNEQFF.

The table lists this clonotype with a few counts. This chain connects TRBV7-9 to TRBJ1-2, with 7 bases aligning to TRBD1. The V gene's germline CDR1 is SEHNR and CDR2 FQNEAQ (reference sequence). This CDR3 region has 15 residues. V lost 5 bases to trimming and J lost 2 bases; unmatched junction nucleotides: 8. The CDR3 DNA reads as TGTGCCAGCAGCAACATAGGGACAGCAAACTATGGCTACACCTTC. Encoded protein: CASSNIGTANYGYTF.

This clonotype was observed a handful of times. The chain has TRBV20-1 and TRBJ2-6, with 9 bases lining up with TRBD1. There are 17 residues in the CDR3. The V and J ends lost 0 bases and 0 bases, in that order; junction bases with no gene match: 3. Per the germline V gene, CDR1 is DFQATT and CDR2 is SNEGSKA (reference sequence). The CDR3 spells CSARETGGYSGANVLTF. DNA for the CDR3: TGCAGTGCTAGAGAGACAGGGGGTTACTCTGGGGCCAACGTCCTGACTTTC.

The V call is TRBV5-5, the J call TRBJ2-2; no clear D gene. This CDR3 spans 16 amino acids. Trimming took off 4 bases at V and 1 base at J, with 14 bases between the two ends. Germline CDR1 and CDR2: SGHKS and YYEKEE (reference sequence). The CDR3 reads CASSLRGPMNTGELFF. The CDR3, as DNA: TGTGCCAGCAGCCTGCGCGGACCCATGAACACCGGGGAGCTGTTTTTT.

For the CDR3, the DNA is TGTGCCAGCAGCAAAGTGGGCAGGGGTTGTTTTTGGGGCACAGATACGCAGTATTTT. Its translation is CASSKVGRGCFWGTDTQYF. The chain couples TRBV21-1 to TRBJ2-3; the D segment call TRBD1 is taken from the table without a DNA check. TRBV21-1 represents a pseudogene. The CDR3 has 19 residues.

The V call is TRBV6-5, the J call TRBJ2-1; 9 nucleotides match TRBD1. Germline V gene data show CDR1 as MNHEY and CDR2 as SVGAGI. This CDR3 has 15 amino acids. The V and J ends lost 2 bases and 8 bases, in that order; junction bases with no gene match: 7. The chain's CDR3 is CASSYTGTGLDEQFF. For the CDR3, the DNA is TGTGCCAGCAGTTACACCGGGACAGGGTTGGATGAGCAGTTCTTC.

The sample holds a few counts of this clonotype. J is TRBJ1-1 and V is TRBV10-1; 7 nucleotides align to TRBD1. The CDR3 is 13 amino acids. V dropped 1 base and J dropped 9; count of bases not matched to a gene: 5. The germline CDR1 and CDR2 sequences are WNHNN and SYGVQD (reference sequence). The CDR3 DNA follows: TGCGCCAGCAGTGAGTTTAGGGGACAGAAAGCTTTCTTT. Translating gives CASSEFRGQKAFF.

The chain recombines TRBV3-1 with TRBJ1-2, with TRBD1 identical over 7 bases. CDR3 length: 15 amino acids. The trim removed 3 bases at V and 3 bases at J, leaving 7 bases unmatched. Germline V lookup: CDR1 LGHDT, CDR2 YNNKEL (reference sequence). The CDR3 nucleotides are TGTGCCAGCAGCCACCAAGGACAGGACGACTATGGCTACACCTTC. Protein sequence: CASSHQGQDDYGYTF.

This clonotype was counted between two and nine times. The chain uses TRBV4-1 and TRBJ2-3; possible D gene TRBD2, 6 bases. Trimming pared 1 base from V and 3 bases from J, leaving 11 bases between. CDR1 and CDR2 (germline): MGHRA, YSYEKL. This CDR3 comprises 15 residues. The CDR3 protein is CASSQGRGETDTQYF. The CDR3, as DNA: TGCGCCAGCAGCCAAGGGCGGGGCGAAACAGATACGCAGTATTTT.

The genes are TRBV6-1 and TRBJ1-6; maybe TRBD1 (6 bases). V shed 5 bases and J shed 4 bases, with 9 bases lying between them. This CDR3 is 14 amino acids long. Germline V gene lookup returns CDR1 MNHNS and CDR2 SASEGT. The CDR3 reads CASSRTEYNSPLHF. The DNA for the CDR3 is TGTGCCAGCAGTCGGACAGAGTATAATTCACCCCTCCACTTT.

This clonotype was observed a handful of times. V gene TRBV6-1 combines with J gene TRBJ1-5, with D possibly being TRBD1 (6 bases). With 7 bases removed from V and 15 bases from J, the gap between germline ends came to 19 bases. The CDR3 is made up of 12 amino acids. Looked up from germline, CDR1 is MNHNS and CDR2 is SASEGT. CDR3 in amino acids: CASTPETGLRHF. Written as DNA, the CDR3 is TGTGCCAGCACCCCCGAGACAGGTTTGAGGCATTTT.